Listed below are T cell receptor beta chains from one sample, sequenced in a study of cytomegalovirus exposure and HLA in healthy donors. Sequenced by immunoSEQ multiplex PCR; TCRdb stores in-frame clones only, minus some. This sample carries approximately 140,000 clones, 55% to 80% of them seen once, and the ten largest clones take approximately 15%. Sample: PBMCs. The receptors shown here come from a human donor in good health. CDR3s include the opening cysteine and the closing phenylalanine or tryptophan. D genes are given only for firm matches. Clone size is not always given. Where it is, it says once, few, many or a class for expanded clones.

v_gene	j_gene	abundance	d_gene	CDR3aa	CDR3nt
TRBV6-6	TRBJ2-2	-	-	CASSYPGTGELFF	TGTGCCAGCAGTTACCCCGGGACCGGGGAGCTGTTTTTT
TRBV7-9	TRBJ1-3	-	-	CASSLSVQGNTIYF	TGTGCCAGCAGCTTGTCAGTCCAGGGAAACACCATATATTTT
TRBV19	TRBJ1-1	-	TRBD1	CASSMTGGNTEAFF	TGTGCCAGTAGTATGACAGGGGGAAACACTGAAGCTTTCTTT
TRBV7-9	TRBJ2-2	-	-	CASSATHTGELFF	TGTGCCAGCAGCGCGACTCACACCGGGGAGCTGTTTTTT
TRBV9	TRBJ2-5	-	TRBD2	CASSPLAGYQETQYF	TGTGCCAGCAGCCCACTAGCGGGGTATCAAGAGACCCAGTACTTC
TRBV10-1	TRBJ2-7	-	TRBD2	CASSESPSGSSYEQYF	TGCGCCAGCAGTGAGTCCCCTAGCGGGAGCTCCTACGAGCAGTACTTC
TRBV11-2	TRBJ2-2	-	TRBD1	CASSLPRGQINTGELFF	TGTGCCAGCAGCTTACCCAGGGGACAGATAAACACCGGGGAGCTGTTTTTT
TRBV15	TRBJ1-1	-	-	CATSTRLVNTEAFF	TGTGCCACCAGCACGAGGTTAGTGAACACTGAAGCTTTCTTT
TRBV13	TRBJ2-3	-	TRBD1	CASSLVRTGTATDTQYF	TGTGCCAGCAGCTTAGTCCGGACAGGTACCGCCACAGATACGCAGTATTTT
TRBV4-1	TRBJ2-7	-	TRBD2	CASSQDEAGTSSYEQYF	TGCGCCAGCAGCCAAGATGAAGCAGGGACTAGCTCCTACGAGCAGTACTTC
TRBV5-4	TRBJ1-2	-	-	CASSLVGGARGYTF	TGTGCCAGCAGCTTGGTTGGGGGGGCGCGGGGCTACACCTTC
TRBV19	TRBJ1-3	few	TRBD1	CASHPGQGYFRGNTIYF	TGTGCCAGCCATCCGGGACAGGGATACTTTAGGGGAAACACCATATATTTT
TRBV7-9	TRBJ1-2	few	-	CASSLGGLGYTF	TGTGCCAGCAGCTTAGGAGGACTGGGCTACACCTTC
TRBV7-9	TRBJ1-2	-	TRBD1	CASSLERAGGAYGYTF	TGTGCCAGCAGCTTAGAGAGGGCAGGGGGCGCTTATGGCTACACCTTC
TRBV28	TRBJ1-4	-	-	CASSHQGDQEKLFF	TGTGCCAGCAGTCATCAGGGTGATCAGGAAAAACTGTTTTTT
TRBV6-6	TRBJ2-5	-	-	CASSKGLSETQYF	TGTGCCAGCAGTAAAGGACTGTCGGAGACCCAGTACTTC
TRBV14	TRBJ2-5	once	-	CASSQQAQGGRETQYF	TGTGCCAGCAGCCAACAGGCACAGGGTGGTAGAGAGACCCAGTACTTC
TRBV7-9	TRBJ1-1	-	-	CASSLTRNTEAFF	TGTGCCAGCAGCTTAACCAGGAACACTGAAGCTTTCTTT
TRBV6-5	TRBJ2-7	-	TRBD2	CATLSGIYEQYF	TGTGCCACCCTCAGCGGGATCTACGAGCAGTACTTC
TRBV7-8	TRBJ1-1	once	-	CASSVDLASTEAFF	TGTGCCAGCAGCGTAGACCTGGCCAGCACTGAAGCTTTCTTT
TRBV5-1	TRBJ2-7	few	TRBD2	CASSWGPSGRPSYEQYF	TGCGCCAGCAGCTGGGGGCCTAGCGGGCGACCCTCCTACGAGCAGTACTTC
TRBV5-1	TRBJ2-7	-	-	CASRADYEQYF	TGCGCCAGCAGGGCCGACTACGAGCAGTACTTC
TRBV5-1	TRBJ2-7	-	TRBD2	CASSPSSGGYYEQYF	TGCGCCAGCAGCCCATCTAGCGGGGGCTACTACGAGCAGTACTTC
TRBV5-6	TRBJ2-7	-	TRBD1	CASSWDRVEQYF	TGTGCCAGCAGTTGGGACAGGGTCGAGCAGTACTTC
TRBV27	TRBJ2-3	few	TRBD2	CASSLSIAGEGVDTQYF	TGTGCCAGCAGTTTATCGATTGCGGGAGAAGGGGTAGATACGCAGTATTTT
TRBV21-1	TRBJ2-3	-	-	CASSKGQLTSTDTQYF	TGTGCCAGCAGCAAAGGACAGCTCACTAGCACAGATACGCAGTATTTT
TRBV28	TRBJ1-2	-	-	CASTTPGLIYGYTF	TGTGCCAGCACCACCCCGGGACTCATATATGGCTACACCTTC
TRBV13	TRBJ1-1	-	TRBD1	CASSSTGGGEAFF	TGTGCCAGCAGCTCCACAGGGGGAGGTGAAGCTTTCTTT
TRBV7-8	TRBJ2-7	-	TRBD1	CASSKDRGRTYEQYF	TGTGCCAGCAGCAAGGACAGGGGTCGAACCTACGAGCAGTACTTC
TRBV4-1	TRBJ2-3	-	TRBD2	CASSQVASGSTDTQYF	TGCGCCAGCAGCCAAGTGGCTAGCGGGAGTACAGATACGCAGTATTTT
TRBV2	TRBJ2-1	once	TRBD2	CASYDSGTSSYNEQFF	TGTGCCAGCTATGATAGCGGGACAAGCTCCTACAATGAGCAGTTCTTC
TRBV5-1	TRBJ2-5	-	-	CASSLVTGANGETQYF	TGCGCCAGCAGCTTGGTTACTGGAGCTAATGGAGAGACCCAGTACTTC
TRBV10-3	TRBJ1-6	few	TRBD1	CAISARQGSQINSPLHF	TGTGCCATCAGTGCTCGACAGGGATCCCAAATCAATTCACCCCTCCACTTT